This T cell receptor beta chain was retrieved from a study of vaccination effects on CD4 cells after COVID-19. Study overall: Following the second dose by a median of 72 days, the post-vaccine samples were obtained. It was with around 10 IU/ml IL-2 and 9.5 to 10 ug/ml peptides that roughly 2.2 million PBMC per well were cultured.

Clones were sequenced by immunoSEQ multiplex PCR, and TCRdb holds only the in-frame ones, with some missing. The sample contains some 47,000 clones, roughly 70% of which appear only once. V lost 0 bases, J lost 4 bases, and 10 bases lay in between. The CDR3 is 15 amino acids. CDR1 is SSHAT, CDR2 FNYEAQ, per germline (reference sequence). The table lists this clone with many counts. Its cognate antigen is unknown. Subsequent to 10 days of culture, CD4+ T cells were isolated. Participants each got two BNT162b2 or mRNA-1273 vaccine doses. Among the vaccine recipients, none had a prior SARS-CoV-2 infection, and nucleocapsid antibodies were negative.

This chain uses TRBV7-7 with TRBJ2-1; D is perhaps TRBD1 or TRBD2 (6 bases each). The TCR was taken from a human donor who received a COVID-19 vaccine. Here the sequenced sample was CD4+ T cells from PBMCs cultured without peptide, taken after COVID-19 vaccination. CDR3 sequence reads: CASSLARDTYNEQFF. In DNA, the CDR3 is TGTGCCAGCAGCTTAGCGCGGGACACATACAATGAGCAGTTCTTC.